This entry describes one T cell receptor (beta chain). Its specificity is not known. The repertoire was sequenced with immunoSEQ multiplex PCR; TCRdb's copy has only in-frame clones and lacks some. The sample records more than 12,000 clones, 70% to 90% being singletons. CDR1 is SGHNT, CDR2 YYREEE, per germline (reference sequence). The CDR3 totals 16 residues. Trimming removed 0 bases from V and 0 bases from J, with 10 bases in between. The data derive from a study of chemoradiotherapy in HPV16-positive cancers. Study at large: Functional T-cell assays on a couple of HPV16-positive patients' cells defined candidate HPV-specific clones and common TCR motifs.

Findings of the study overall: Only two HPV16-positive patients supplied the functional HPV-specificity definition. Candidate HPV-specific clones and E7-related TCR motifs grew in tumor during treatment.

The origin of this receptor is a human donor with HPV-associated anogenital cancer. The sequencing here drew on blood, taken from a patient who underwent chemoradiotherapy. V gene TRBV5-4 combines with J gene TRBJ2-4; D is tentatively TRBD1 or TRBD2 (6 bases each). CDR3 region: CASSLGGGLAKNIQYF. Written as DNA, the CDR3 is TGTGCCAGCAGCTTGGGAGGGGGGCTAGCCAAAAACATTCAGTACTTC.